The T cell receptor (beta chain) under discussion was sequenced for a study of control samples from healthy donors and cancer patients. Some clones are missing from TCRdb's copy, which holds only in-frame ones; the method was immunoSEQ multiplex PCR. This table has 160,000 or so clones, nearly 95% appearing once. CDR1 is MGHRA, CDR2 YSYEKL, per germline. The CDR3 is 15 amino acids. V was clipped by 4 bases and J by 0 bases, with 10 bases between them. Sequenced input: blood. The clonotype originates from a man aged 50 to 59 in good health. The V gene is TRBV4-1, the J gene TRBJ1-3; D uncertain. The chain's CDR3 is CASSLRGTSGNTIYF. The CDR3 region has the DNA TGCGCCAGCAGCCTCCGGGGTACCTCTGGAAACACCATATATTTT.